This T cell receptor beta chain stems from a study of technical replicates of blood from several donors. Some clones are missing from TCRdb's copy, which holds only in-frame ones; the method was immunoSEQ multiplex PCR. The sample contains approximately 94,000 clones, 90% to 96% of which appear only once. With V trimmed by 8 bases and J by 6 bases, 8 bases remained unmatched. CDR1 is SNHLY and CDR2 is FYNNEI in the germline V gene. This CDR3 comprises 14 residues. The source is a human donor in good health. The gene calls are TRBV2 and TRBJ1-5; TRBD1 aligns across 9 bases. Sequencing used T cells isolated from PBMCs. CDR3 in amino acids: CASDLTGGFQPQHF. As DNA, the CDR3 is TGTGCCAGCGACCTAACAGGGGGCTTTCAGCCCCAGCATTTT.